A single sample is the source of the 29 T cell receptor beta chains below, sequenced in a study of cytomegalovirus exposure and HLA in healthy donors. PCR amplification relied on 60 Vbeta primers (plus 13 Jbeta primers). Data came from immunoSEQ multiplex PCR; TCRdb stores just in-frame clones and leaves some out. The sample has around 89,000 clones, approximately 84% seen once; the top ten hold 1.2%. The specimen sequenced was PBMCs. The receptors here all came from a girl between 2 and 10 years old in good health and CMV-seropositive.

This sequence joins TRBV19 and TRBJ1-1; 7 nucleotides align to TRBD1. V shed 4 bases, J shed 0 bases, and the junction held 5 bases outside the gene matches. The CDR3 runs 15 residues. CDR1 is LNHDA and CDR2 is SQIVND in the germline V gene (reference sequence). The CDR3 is CASSTGQTLNTEAFF. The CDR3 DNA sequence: TGTGCCAGTAGTACGGGACAGACTTTGAACACTGAAGCTTTCTTT.

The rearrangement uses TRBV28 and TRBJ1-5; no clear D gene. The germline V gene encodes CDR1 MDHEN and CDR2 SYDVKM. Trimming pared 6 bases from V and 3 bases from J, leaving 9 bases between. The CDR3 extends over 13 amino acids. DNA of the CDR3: TGTGCCAGCAGACCCCAGGTCAATCAGCCCCAGCATTTT. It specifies CASRPQVNQPQHF.

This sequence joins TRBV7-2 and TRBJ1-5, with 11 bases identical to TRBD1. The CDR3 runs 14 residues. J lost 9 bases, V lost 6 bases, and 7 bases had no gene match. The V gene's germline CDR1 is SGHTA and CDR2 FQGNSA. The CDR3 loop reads CASSRGQGARPQHF. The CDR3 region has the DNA TGTGCCAGCAGTCGCGGACAGGGGGCGAGGCCCCAGCATTTT.

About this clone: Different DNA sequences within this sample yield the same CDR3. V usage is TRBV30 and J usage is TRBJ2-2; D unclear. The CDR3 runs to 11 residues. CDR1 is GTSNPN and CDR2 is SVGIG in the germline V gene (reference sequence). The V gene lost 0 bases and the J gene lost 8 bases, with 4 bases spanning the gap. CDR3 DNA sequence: TGTGCCTGGAGTGTACTAGGGGAGCTGTTTTTT. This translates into CAWSVLGELFF.

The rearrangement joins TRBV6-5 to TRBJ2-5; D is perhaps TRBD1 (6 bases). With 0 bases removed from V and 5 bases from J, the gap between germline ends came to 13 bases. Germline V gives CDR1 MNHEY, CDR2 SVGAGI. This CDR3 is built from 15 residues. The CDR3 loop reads CASSYSRAQGETQYF. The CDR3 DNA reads TGTGCCAGCAGTTACTCGCGGGCGCAGGGGGAGACCCAGTACTTC.

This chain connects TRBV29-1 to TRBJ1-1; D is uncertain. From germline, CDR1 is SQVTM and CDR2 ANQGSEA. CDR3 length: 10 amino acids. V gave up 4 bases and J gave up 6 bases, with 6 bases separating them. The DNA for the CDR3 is TGCAGCGTTGTTAGTGCTGAAGCTTTCTTT. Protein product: CSVVSAEAFF.

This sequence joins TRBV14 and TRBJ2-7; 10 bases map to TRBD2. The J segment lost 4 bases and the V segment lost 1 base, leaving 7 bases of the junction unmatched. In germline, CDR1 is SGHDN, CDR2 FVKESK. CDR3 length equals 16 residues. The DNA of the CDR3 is TGTGCCAGCAGCCAAGGTGGTAGCGGGAGGTGGTACGAGCAGTACTTC. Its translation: CASSQGGSGRWYEQYF.

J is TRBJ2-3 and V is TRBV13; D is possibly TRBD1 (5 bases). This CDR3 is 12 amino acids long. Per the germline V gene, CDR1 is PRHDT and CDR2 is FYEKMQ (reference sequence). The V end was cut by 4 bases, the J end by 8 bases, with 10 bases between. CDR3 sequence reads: CASSSMQGTQYF. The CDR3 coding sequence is TGTGCCAGCAGCTCCATGCAGGGTACGCAGTATTTT.

The CDR3 bases are TGTGCCAGCAGCTTGGGTCCCCTTCCGGGCACTGAAGCTTTCTTT. It encodes CASSLGPLPGTEAFF. The chain links TRBV5-4 to TRBJ1-1; D is undetermined. V shed 0 bases and J shed 4 bases, with 13 bases lying between them. The CDR3 is made up of 15 amino acids. Per germline, CDR1 SGHNT and CDR2 YYREEE (reference sequence).

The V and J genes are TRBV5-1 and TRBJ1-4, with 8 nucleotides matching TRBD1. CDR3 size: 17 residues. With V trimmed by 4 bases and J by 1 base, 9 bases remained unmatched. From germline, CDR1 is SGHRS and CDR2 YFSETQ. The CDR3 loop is CASSQGQAGGTNEKLFF. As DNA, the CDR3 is TGCGCCAGCAGCCAGGGACAGGCTGGAGGAACTAATGAAAAACTGTTTTTT.

In DNA form, the CDR3 reads TGTGCCTGGACTCAGGGGTTGGGGTACCAAGAGACCCAGTACTTC. Its translation is CAWTQGLGYQETQYF. The chain carries TRBV30 and TRBJ2-5; tentative D call: TRBD1 (6 bases). Germline CDR1 reads GTSNPN; CDR2 reads SVGIG (reference sequence). The CDR3 totals 15 residues. The V end was cut by 4 bases, the J end by 0 bases, with 15 bases between.

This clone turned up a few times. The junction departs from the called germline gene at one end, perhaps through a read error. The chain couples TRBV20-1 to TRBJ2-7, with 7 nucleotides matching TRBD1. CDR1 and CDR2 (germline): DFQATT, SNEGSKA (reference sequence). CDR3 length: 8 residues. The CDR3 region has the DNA TGCAGTGCGAAAACAGGGGTGTTC. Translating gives CSAKTGVF.

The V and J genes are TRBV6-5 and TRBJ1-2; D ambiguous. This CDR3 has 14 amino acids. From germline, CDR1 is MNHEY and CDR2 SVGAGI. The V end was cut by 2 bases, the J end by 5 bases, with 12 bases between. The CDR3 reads CASSYGVPGYGYTF. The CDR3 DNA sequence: TGTGCCAGCAGTTACGGGGTGCCGGGGTATGGCTACACCTTC.

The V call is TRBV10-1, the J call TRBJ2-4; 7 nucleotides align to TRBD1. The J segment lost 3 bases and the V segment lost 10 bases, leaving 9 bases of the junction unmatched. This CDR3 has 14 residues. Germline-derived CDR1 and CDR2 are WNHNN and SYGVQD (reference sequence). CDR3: CATSLDRDKNIQYF. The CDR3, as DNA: TGCGCCACCTCTCTCGACAGGGACAAAAACATTCAGTACTTC.

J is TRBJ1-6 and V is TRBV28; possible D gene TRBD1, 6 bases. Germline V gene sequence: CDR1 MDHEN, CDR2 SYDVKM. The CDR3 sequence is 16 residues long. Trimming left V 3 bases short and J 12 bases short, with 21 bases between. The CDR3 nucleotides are TGTGCCAGCAGTTTTAAGTGGTCACAGGGAGGGGGACCCCTCCACTTT. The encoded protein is CASSFKWSQGGGPLHF.

The CDR3 is CASSLTLQGDFEKLFF. The CDR3 DNA reads TGCGCCAGCAGCCTCACCCTACAGGGGGATTTTGAAAAACTGTTTTTT. This chain joins TRBV4-3 and TRBJ1-4; 8 bases match TRBD1. After removal of 4 bases from V and 7 bases from J, the junction contained 11 bases not matched to a gene. CDR1 is LGHNA and CDR2 is YSLEER in the germline V gene. The CDR3 spans 16 residues.

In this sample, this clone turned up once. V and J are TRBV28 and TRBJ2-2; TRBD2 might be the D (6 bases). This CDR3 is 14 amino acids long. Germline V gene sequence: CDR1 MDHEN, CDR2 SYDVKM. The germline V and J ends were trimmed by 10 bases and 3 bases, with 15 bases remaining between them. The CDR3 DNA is TGTGCCACCTCAGGCCGGGGGTACACCGGGGAGCTGTTTTTT. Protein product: CATSGRGYTGELFF.

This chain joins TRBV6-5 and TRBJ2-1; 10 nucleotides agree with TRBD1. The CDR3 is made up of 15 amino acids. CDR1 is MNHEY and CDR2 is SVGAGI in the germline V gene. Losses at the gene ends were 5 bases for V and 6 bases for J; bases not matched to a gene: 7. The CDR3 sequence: CASSVPGQGFNEQFF. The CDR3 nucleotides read TGTGCCAGCAGTGTCCCGGGACAGGGGTTCAATGAGCAGTTCTTC.

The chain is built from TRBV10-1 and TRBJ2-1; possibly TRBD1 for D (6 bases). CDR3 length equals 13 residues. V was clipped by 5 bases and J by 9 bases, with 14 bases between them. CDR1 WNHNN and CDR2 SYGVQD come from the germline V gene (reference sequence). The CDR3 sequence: CASSNYRETEQFF. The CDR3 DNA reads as TGCGCCAGCAGTAATTACAGGGAGACTGAGCAGTTCTTC.

CDR3 amino acids: CASSQGPDQSGEQYF. CDR3 bases: TGTGCCAGCAGCCAAGGCCCCGATCAGTCGGGGGAGCAGTACTTC. The V call is TRBV4-2, the J call TRBJ2-7; a possible D gene is TRBD2 (5 bases). Germline V gene lookup returns CDR1 LGHNA and CDR2 YNFKEQ. Trimming removed 1 base from V and 7 bases from J, with 17 bases in between. The CDR3 contains 15 residues.

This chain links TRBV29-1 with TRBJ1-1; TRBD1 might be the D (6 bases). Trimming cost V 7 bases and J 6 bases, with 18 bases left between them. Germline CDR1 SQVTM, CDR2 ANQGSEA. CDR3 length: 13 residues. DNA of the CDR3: TGCAGCGGCTCGACAGGTGATAGGGCTGAAGCTTTCTTT. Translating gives CSGSTGDRAEAFF. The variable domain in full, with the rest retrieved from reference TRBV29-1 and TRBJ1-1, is SAVISQKPSRDICQRGTSLTIQCQVDSQVTMMFWYRQQPGQSLTLIATANQGSEATYESGFVIDKFPISRPNLTFSTLTVSNMSPEDSSIYLCSGSTGDRAEAFFGQGTRLTVV.

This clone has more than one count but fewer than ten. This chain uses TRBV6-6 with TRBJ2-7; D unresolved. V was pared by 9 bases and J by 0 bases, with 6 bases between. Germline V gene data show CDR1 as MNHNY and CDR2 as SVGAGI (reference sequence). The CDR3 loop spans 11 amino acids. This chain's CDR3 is CASRSSYEQYF. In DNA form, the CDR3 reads TGTGCCAGTAGGAGCTCCTACGAGCAGTACTTC.

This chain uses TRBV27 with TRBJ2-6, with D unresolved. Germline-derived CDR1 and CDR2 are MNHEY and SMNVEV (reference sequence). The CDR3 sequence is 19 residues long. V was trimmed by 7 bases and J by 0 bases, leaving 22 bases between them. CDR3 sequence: CASTTRWSAISSGANVLTF. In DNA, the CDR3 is TGTGCCAGCACCACGAGGTGGTCTGCCATAAGCTCTGGGGCCAACGTCCTGACTTTC.

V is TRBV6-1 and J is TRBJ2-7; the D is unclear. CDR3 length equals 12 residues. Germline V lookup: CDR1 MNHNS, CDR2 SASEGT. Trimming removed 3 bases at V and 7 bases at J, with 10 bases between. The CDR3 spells CASSDPAKEQYF. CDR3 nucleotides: TGTGCCAGCAGTGATCCCGCTAAAGAGCAGTACTTC.

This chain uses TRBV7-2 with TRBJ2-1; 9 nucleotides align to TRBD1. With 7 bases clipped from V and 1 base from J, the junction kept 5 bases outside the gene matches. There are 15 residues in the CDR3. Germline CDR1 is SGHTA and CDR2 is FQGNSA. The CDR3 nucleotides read TGTGCCAGCAATCCCGGGACAGGGTCCTACAATGAGCAGTTCTTC. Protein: CASNPGTGSYNEQFF.

CDR3 sequence reads: CSPRGGYTF. The DNA for the CDR3 is TGCAGTCCCCGGGGTGGCTACACCTTC. The chain joins TRBV20-1 to TRBJ1-2; no clear D. Trimming left V 8 bases short and J 7 bases short, with 8 bases between. This CDR3 is built from 9 residues. CDR1 is DFQATT and CDR2 is SNEGSKA in the germline V gene (reference sequence).

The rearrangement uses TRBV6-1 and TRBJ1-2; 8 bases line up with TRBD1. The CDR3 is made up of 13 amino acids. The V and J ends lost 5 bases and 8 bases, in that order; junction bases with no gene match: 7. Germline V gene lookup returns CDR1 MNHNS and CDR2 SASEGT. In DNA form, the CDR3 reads TGTGCCAGCAGTCCAACGGGACAGGCAGGCTACACCTTC. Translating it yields CASSPTGQAGYTF.

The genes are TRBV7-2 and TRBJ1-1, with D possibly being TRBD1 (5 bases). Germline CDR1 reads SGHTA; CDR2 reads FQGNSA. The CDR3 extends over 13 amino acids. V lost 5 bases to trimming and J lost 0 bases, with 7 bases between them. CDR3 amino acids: CASSLDMNTEAFF. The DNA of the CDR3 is TGTGCCAGCAGCCTGGACATGAACACTGAAGCTTTCTTT.

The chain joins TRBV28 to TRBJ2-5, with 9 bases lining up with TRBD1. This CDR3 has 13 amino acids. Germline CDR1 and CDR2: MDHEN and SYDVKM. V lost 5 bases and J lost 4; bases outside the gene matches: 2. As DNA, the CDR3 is TGTGCCAGCAGTCCGGACAGGGGAGAGACCCAGTACTTC. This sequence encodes CASSPDRGETQYF.